One TCR beta chain is described in this entry. The antigen it binds to is not known. The input lacks base qualities; no much larger clone sits a single base away. One collaborating source in Seattle enrolled patients during active infection and followed them longitudinally through the course of disease. Whole blood was collected in K2EDTA tubes by collaborating institutions according to the institutions' own protocols. Collaborator samples were shipped for TCRbeta analysis as frozen whole blood, isolated PBMCs, or DNA extracted from either sample type. For CDR1 and CDR2, the germline V gene lists ENHRY and SYGVKD. V lost 10 bases and J lost 2 bases, and the count of bases not matched to a germline gene is 9. The CDR3 runs 14 amino acids, cysteine and phenylalanine included. Only CDR3 DNA is held: 42 bases, read in frame from base 1. The data belong to a study of blood T cell repertoires in COVID-19 (dated by TCRdb to about 2020). Study-level background: Samples from collaborators originated in the United States, Italy and Spain and spanned both the acute and convalescent phases of COVID-19. Subjects who had been exposed to COVID-19, were actively infected with it, or had recovered from it provided the deeply sampled blood TCRbeta repertoires that made up the dataset. The repertoires were released in a freely available public database intended as a resource for research on the immune response to SARS-CoV-2. The samples were drawn from the first 160 participants of the ongoing ImmuneRACE study and from some 1,300 subjects provided by 6 global collaborators. The material from the prospective study consisted of cDNA or gDNA derived from T cells, B-cell-depleted T cells, or PBMCs. Where available, HLA class I and class II types were taken from metadata supplied by the sample provider and were not determined by assay-based typing. Sample metadata almost always included a de-identified subject ID, COVID-19 status, age in years and sex.

On the study overall, not on this receptor specifically: The quantity of clinical and demographic metadata differed by source and by participant and was supplied without curation.

The immunoSEQ Assay, a bias-controlled multiplex PCR, was used to amplify TCRbeta CDR3 regions from genomic DNA. The source study handled its data this way. The number of nucleated cells in each sample was estimated by amplification of reference gene primers within the assay. Sequence reads were collapsed and filtered to measure the absolute abundance of every unique TCRbeta CDR3 rearrangement. Productive Simpson clonality was computed per sample as the square root of Simpson's diversity index over productive rearrangements. TCRdb limited this immuneACCESS table to in-frame rearrangements with V and J called. A share of clones is missing; checked studies link under half to unresolved V genes, and the rest is unexplained. V and J calls and clone size follow that table, whereas D and trimming were derived from the DNA. This sample lists fewer than 450,000 clones; about 90% were detected once. The top ten clones comprise roughly 6% of the sample.

This clonotype was obtained from a woman in her forties or fifties with COVID-19, enrolled during active disease. Sequencing was performed on peripheral blood. The rearrangement combines TRBV10-3 with TRBJ2-7; the central 9 bases match TRBD1. Here the CDR3 is given as CATGGQGRTYEQYF. The sequenced DNA: TGTGCCACCGGGGGACAGGGAAGGACCTACGAGCAGTACTTC.